The sequence of this T cell receptor beta chain was determined in a study of T cell changes during pregnancy in multiple sclerosis. Measured with immunoSEQ multiplex PCR; TCRdb has only the in-frame clones, and not every one. The table records around 38,000 clones, 91% of them present only once. J gave up 9 bases and V 7 bases, and 9 bases lay outside the gene matches. The CDR3 runs to 13 residues. Germline CDR1 and CDR2: MNHEY and SMNVEV (reference sequence). This TCR derives from a female donor with multiple sclerosis, enrolled in a pregnancy study. Source: CD8+ T cells from peripheral blood mononuclear cells, taken in the second trimester of pregnancy. This chain uses TRBV27 with TRBJ2-1, with 7 bases that match TRBD1. The CDR3 is CASKEEGAREQFF. In nucleotides, the CDR3 is TGTGCCAGCAAGGAAGAGGGGGCTCGTGAGCAGTTCTTC.